This T cell receptor (beta chain) was documented in a study of cytomegalovirus exposure and HLA in healthy donors. General study results and limits: TCR beta V segments were, for the most part, productive about 87% or about 30% of the time in an earlier analysis. The HLA-A and HLA-B alleles of most subjects were reportedly predicted accurately from TCR beta sequences.

Turning to this clone: Its antigen is as yet unknown.

In germline, CDR1 is SGHNT, CDR2 YENEEA. There are 15 residues in the CDR3. Trimming left V 1 base short and J 2 bases short, with 10 bases between. PCR involved 60 Vbeta and 13 Jbeta primers. Generated by immunoSEQ multiplex PCR, the TCRdb table keeps only in-frame clones and is missing some. The table records 100,000 to 130,000 clones, approximately 84% of them present only once. The TCR was taken from a young man in good health and CMV-seronegative. The sequencing sample was made of PBMCs. J is TRBJ2-3 and V is TRBV11-3; possibly TRBD1 for D (6 bases). CDR3 sequence (DNA): TGTGCCAGCAGCTTAGGACAGGCCGACACAGATACGCAGTATTTT. Translating gives CASSLGQADTDTQYF.